This T cell receptor (beta chain) was profiled in a study of blood T cell repertoires in COVID-19. Deletions cut 3 bases from V and 1 base from J, with 16 bases between. CDR1 is DFQATT, CDR2 SNEGSKA, per germline (reference sequence). The length of the CDR3 is 16 residues. Using immunoSEQ multiplex PCR, the repertoire was profiled, and TCRdb retains in-frame clones only, with some absent. There are about 64,000 clones in the sample; around three quarters occur only once, and approximately 5.6% lies in the top ten. This clone has just a few counts. The gene calls are TRBV20-1 and TRBJ1-5; tentatively, D is TRBD1 (6 bases). The receptor was isolated from a human donor in a cohort sampled during active COVID-19. Sequenced material: peripheral blood. In nucleotides, the CDR3 is TGCAGTGCTAGTACAGGGAGGGTTACAAGCAATCAGCCCCAGCATTTT. Its translation is CSASTGRVTSNQPQHF.